This paragraph reports one T cell receptor (beta chain). Profiling relied on immunoSEQ multiplex PCR, and the TCRdb table lists in-frame clones only, not all of them. Seen here are about 32,000 clones, 80% to 90% observed once, and the top ten hold 5% to 6.5%. V lost 2 bases, J lost 4 bases, and 2 bases stayed unmatched. Germline lookup yields CDR1 SGHRS and CDR2 YFSETQ. CDR3 length equals 15 residues. This record belongs to a study of blood T cell repertoires in COVID-19. The chain combines TRBV5-1 with TRBJ2-2, with 10 nucleotides matching TRBD2. What was sequenced was peripheral blood. The clonotype originates from an elderly woman with active or convalescent COVID-19. The CDR3 is CASSFLAGVTGELFF. CDR3 DNA sequence: TGCGCCAGCAGCTTTCTAGCGGGAGTCACCGGGGAGCTGTTTTTT.